This entry features one T cell receptor beta chain sequence. What antigen it recognizes has not been identified. Base qualities are not provided; no much larger clone lies one nucleotide away. The receptor library was made with 5' RACE. The sequencing machine was a NextSeq 500. In the TCR library protocol, unique molecular identifiers were attached to individual cDNA molecules to correct for PCR bias and sequencing error. Both TCR alpha and beta chains were sequenced, and tight co-correlation was observed between alpha and beta sequence abundances in each sample. In the original analysis: V gene, J gene and CDR3 annotation of TCR sequences was performed with Decombinator V4. Expanded TCRs were defined as changing significantly between any two time points under a Poisson model with p below 0.0001. Abundances of TCRs were expressed as counts per million after normalisation to the total number of TCRs sequenced in each sample. VDJdb, accessed 1 November 2021, was searched for CMV, EBV and SARS-CoV-2 annotated TCRs, with TCRs annotated for multiple antigens excluded. Using fastp at Q25 and MiXCR, TCRdb reprocessed the public reads and kept productive beta chains. For every CDR3 protein sequence, its rows merge into one entry that carries the most common genes and DNA. TCRdb, rather than the study authors, made the V and J calls. Here the sample has fewer than 85,000 distinct CDR3 sequences; approximately 14% occur a single time. The top ten clonotypes cover more than 1.2% of the sample.

The data were obtained in a study of early T cells in non-severe SARS-CoV-2 infection (dated by TCRdb to the early 2020s). At the level of the whole study: Because TCR sequencing was done on bulk RNA from unsorted whole blood, the alpha and beta chains could not be paired.

Beyond this particular receptor, the publication reports: Matching against VDJdb was skewed toward anti-spike CD8 responses, likely underestimated virus-specific expansions, and missed private and CD4 specificities.

Set within a cohort of healthcare workers in London, UK, this nested case-control study involved weekly PCR testing of nasopharyngeal swabs along with blood sampling. Healthcare workers were enrolled in the week of the UK lockdown, from 23 to 31 March 2020, and were followed every week for up to about 15 weeks. This receptor was identified in an adult who was a healthcare worker with PCR-confirmed SARS-CoV-2 infection or an uninfected control (not recorded which). Source material: whole blood.

CDR3 region: CASSPPGDFATEQYF. The nucleotide sequence is TGTGCCAGCTCACCACCTGGGGATTTTGCTACGGAGCAGTACTTC. The chain employs TRBV18 and TRBJ2-7; the D gene lacks a confident call. Reading from cysteine to phenylalanine, the CDR3 counts 15 amino acids. The read is trimmed to its CDR3 DNA, 45 bases read in frame from base 1. Based on the germline V gene, the CDR1 and CDR2 sequences are KGHSH and LQKENI. Relative to germline, V is 0 bases shorter and J is 7 bases shorter, with 16 bases between their ends. The CDR3, completed at both ends by the reference TRBV18 and TRBJ2-7 genes, gives the full variable domain NAGVMQNPRHLVRRRGQEARLRCSPMKGHSHVYWYRQLPEEGLKFMVYLQKENIIDESGMPKERFSAEFPKEGPSILRIQQVVRGDSAAYFCASSPPGDFATEQYFGPGTRLTVT.